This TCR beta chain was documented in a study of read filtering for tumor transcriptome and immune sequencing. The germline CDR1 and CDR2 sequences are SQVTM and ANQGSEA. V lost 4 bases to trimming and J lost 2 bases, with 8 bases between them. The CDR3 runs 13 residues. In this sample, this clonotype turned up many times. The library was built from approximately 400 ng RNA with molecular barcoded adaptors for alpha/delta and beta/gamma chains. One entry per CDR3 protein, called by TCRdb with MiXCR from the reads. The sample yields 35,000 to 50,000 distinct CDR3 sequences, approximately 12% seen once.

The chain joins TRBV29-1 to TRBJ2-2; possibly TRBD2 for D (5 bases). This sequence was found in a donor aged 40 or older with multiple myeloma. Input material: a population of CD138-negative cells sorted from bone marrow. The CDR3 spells CSVGRFNTGELFF. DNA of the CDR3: TGCAGCGTTGGGAGGTTTAACACCGGGGAGCTGTTTTTT.